Reported below is one T cell receptor (beta chain). The target antigen is unknown. This sample is part of a study of T cell responses to AZD1222 COVID-19 vaccine. Method: immunoSEQ multiplex PCR; TCRdb's copy keeps in-frame clones and lacks some. The repertoire has 100,000 or so clones, approximately 87% of them found once; the top ten carry less than 20%. The study's findings and limits: Regions 160-218 and 743-854 dominated among vaccine-associated CD4 TCRs spanning spike. Elevations in Spike-specific TCR breadth and depth followed administration of two AZD1222 doses. Variant regions that are unmutated are reportedly the target of nearly half of spike-specific TCRs. Most donors were white British, females outnumbered males, and clonal diversity was possibly underestimated.

The CDR3 is 16 amino acids. V lost 6 bases, J lost 8 bases, and 12 bases stayed unmatched. Per germline, CDR1 SGHTA and CDR2 FQGTGA. The source is an adult in good health. The rearrangement joins TRBV7-3 to TRBJ2-1; 11 nucleotides line up with TRBD2. The specimen comprised peripheral blood, sampled on day 0 of AZD1222 vaccination. The CDR3 coding sequence is TGTGCCAGCAGTGCTACTTCTAGCGGGGGGTACCATGAGCAGTTCTTC. Its protein product is CASSATSSGGYHEQFF.